This section outlines one TCR beta chain sequence together with its context. Other DNA sequences in this specimen translate into the identical CDR3. This sample was taken from a study of blood T cell repertoires in COVID-19. Study-wide context: The origin of the acute and convalescent COVID-19 samples was the United States, Italy and Spain. T cells, B-cell-depleted T cells, or PBMCs supplied cDNA or gDNA.

V dropped 1 base and J dropped 12 bases, with 12 bases sitting between them. Looked up from germline, CDR1 is SGHTA and CDR2 is FQGNSA. CDR3 length equals 12 residues. In the original processing: Reference gene primer amplification gave nucleated cell count estimates. The data were produced by immunoSEQ multiplex PCR, yet TCRdb's version contains in-frame clones alone and is incomplete. V and J calls and clone size are those listed in that table; D and trimming were worked out from the DNA. The sample consists of about 170,000 clones, around four fifths of them appearing once. The clonotype originates from a woman in her seventies who had recovered from COVID-19. Sequenced sample: peripheral blood. This chain joins TRBV7-2 and TRBJ1-2; maybe TRBD1 (6 bases). The CDR3 coding sequence is TGTGCCAGCAGCTTAGGGGGCGGGGGCCACACCTTC. Translating gives CASSLGGGGHTF.